One sample yielded the 28 T cell receptor beta chains listed below, sequenced in a study of shared clonotypes between healthy human individuals. The method was immunoSEQ multiplex PCR; TCRdb's version includes in-frame clones alone and lacks a portion of them. In the table there are about 2.4 million clones, roughly 93% of which are singletons. The sample taken for sequencing was naive CD4+ T cells from PBMCs. Regarding subset: CD45RA+ positively selected. Receptors originate from a man aged 18-30 years in good health. Some clones in this sample may be carry-over from other donors' samples.

The chain links TRBV5-1 to TRBJ2-2; D is possibly TRBD2 (6 bases). Germline CDR1 and CDR2: SGHRS and YFSETQ. This CDR3 region has 16 residues. Trimming pared 2 bases from V and 4 bases from J, leaving 15 bases between. The CDR3 is CASSLTLAPRTGELFF. The CDR3, as DNA: TGCGCCAGCAGCTTAACCCTAGCGCCGCGCACCGGGGAGCTGTTTTTT. The complete variable domain, with remaining parts taken from reference TRBV5-1 and TRBJ2-2, reads KAGVTQTPRYLIKTRGQQVTLSCSPISGHRSVSWYQQTPGQGLQFLFEYFSETQRNKGNFPGRFSGRQFSNSRSEMNVSTLELGDSALYLCASSLTLAPRTGELFFGEGSRLTVL.

A single count supports this clone. The chain couples TRBV28 to TRBJ2-6; D is ambiguous. V lost 5 bases to trimming and J lost 0 bases, with 11 bases between them. The length of the CDR3 is 16 residues. Germline values: CDR1 MDHEN, CDR2 SYDVKM. CDR3 nucleotides: TGTGCCAGCAGTGAGGAAGGAAGCTCTGGGGCCAACGTCCTGACTTTC. This codes for CASSEEGSSGANVLTF.

In its sample, this clone was seen once. Additional DNA sequences in this sample encode the identical CDR3. This sequence joins TRBV30 and TRBJ2-5; tentatively, D is TRBD1 (6 bases). Trimming took off 2 bases at V and 3 bases at J, with 13 bases between the two ends. Germline CDR1 reads GTSNPN; CDR2 reads SVGIG (reference sequence). The CDR3 runs 14 residues. The CDR3: CAWSRGTGEETQYF. The DNA for the CDR3 is TGTGCCTGGAGTAGGGGGACCGGGGAAGAGACCCAGTACTTC.

This chain uses TRBV27 with TRBJ2-7; D may be TRBD1 (6 bases). V lost 7 bases, J lost 2 bases, and 12 bases lay in between. Looked up from germline, CDR1 is MNHEY and CDR2 is SMNVEV (reference sequence). The CDR3 runs to 13 residues. CDR3 region: CASNSQGTYEQYF. CDR3 DNA sequence: TGTGCCAGCAACTCACAGGGAACCTACGAGCAGTACTTC.

Details on this clone: Distinct nucleotide sequences in the sample also encode this CDR3. DNA of the CDR3: TGCAGTAGCGGGAGCTCCTACGAGCAGTACTTC. This gives the protein CSSGSSYEQYF. The rearrangement uses TRBV20-1 and TRBJ2-7, with 8 nucleotides matching TRBD2. The CDR3 covers 11 residues. V dropped 8 bases and J dropped 0; count of bases not matched to a gene: 0. Germline V gives CDR1 DFQATT, CDR2 SNEGSKA (reference sequence).

V and J are TRBV10-1 and TRBJ2-3; D is tentatively TRBD1 or TRBD2 (5 bases each). The V gene's germline CDR1 is WNHNN and CDR2 SYGVQD (reference sequence). The CDR3 extends over 16 amino acids. Trimming stripped 2 bases from V and 2 bases from J, with 14 bases between. Here the CDR3 reads CASSEDKGGTTDTQYF. CDR3 nucleotide sequence: TGCGCCAGCAGTGAGGACAAAGGTGGGACCACAGATACGCAGTATTTT.

This clone was picked up one time. This sequence joins TRBV9 and TRBJ2-3, with 7 bases aligning to TRBD1. Trimming removed 3 bases from V and 4 bases from J; junction bases left unmatched: 14. The length of the CDR3 is 17 residues. CDR1 is SGDLS, CDR2 YYNGEE, per germline. The CDR3 region has the DNA TGTGCCAGCAGCGGTGGGTGGACAGGAGGAAGAGCAGATACGCAGTATTTT. Amino acids: CASSGGWTGGRADTQYF.

V usage is TRBV27 and J usage is TRBJ2-7; 7 bases agree with TRBD2. Germline V lookup: CDR1 MNHEY, CDR2 SMNVEV (reference sequence). The CDR3 extends over 14 amino acids. V gave up 9 bases and J gave up 0 bases; unmatched junction bases: 8. This CDR3 is CASGGGGSSYEQYF. The CDR3 nucleotides are TGTGCCAGTGGGGGAGGCGGGAGCTCCTACGAGCAGTACTTC.

For this clone: The conserved final phenylalanine or tryptophan is absent from the CDR3, which likely points to a read error. This chain uses TRBV11-2 with TRBJ2-7; 9 bases match TRBD2. Germline CDR1 SGHAT, CDR2 FQNNGV. This CDR3 has 15 residues. J lost 2 bases, V lost 7 bases, and 9 bases had no gene match. The CDR3 DNA reads as TGTGCCAGCACCCGCGCGGGAGGGACAACCTACGAGCAGTACCTC. Its translation is CASTRAGGTTYEQYL.

This chain connects TRBV6-5 to TRBJ2-5, with 8 bases fitting TRBD2. This CDR3 comprises 15 residues. The germline V gene encodes CDR1 MNHEY and CDR2 SVGAGI. V lost 7 bases and J lost 1; bases outside the gene matches: 8. In DNA, the CDR3 is TGTGCCAGCACTCGAGGTACTAGCGGCCAAGAGACCCAGTACTTC. Translated, it gives CASTRGTSGQETQYF.

V gene TRBV15 combines with J gene TRBJ2-2; D gene ambiguous. Germline-derived CDR1 and CDR2 are LNHNV and YYDKDF (reference sequence). The CDR3 has 13 amino acids. The V end was cut by 4 bases, the J end by 6 bases, with 9 bases between. CDR3 coding DNA: TGTGCCACCAGCATGCAGGTTCCCGGGGAGCTGTTTTTT. This codes for CATSMQVPGELFF.

The V gene is TRBV6-4, the J gene TRBJ2-3; 9 nucleotides align to TRBD1. CDR3 length: 16 residues. CDR1 is MRHNA and CDR2 is SNTAGT in the germline V gene. The J segment lost 6 bases and the V segment lost 3 bases, leaving 10 bases of the junction unmatched. The CDR3 nucleotides read TGTGCCAGCAGTGATTCCGGGACAGGGTCACCGGATACGCAGTATTTT. Translating gives CASSDSGTGSPDTQYF.

The rearrangement joins TRBV18 to TRBJ2-2, with 8 bases matching TRBD1. J was trimmed by 5 bases and V by 3 bases; bases with no gene match: 5. The CDR3 has 15 amino acids. Germline V gene lookup returns CDR1 KGHSH and CDR2 LQKENI. This CDR3 reads CASSPRQGRTGELFF. Here the CDR3 DNA reads TGTGCCAGCTCACCTCGACAGGGGCGGACCGGGGAGCTGTTTTTT.

About this clone itself: This specimen includes other DNA sequences encoding the same CDR3. The chain uses TRBV6-1 and TRBJ1-2; 7 nucleotides line up with TRBD1. CDR3 length equals 13 residues. J was trimmed by 2 bases and V by 3 bases; bases with no gene match: 0. Germline V gene sequence: CDR1 MNHNS, CDR2 SASEGT. The CDR3: CASSETGNYGYTF. The CDR3 DNA reads as TGTGCCAGCAGTGAGACAGGGAACTATGGCTACACCTTC.

The chain recombines TRBV2 with TRBJ2-3, with 7 bases identical to TRBD2. The CDR3 has 14 amino acids. Germline V gene lookup returns CDR1 SNHLY and CDR2 FYNNEI. Unmatched junction bases numbered 14, after V lost 11 bases and J lost 6 bases. In nucleotides, the CDR3 is TGTGCCGGACGACTAGCCACCACCATTGATACGCAGTATTTT. This encodes CAGRLATTIDTQYF.

A remark on this clone: This specimen includes other DNA sequences encoding the same CDR3. J is TRBJ2-3 and V is TRBV5-1; the match to TRBD1 covers 10 bases. The CDR3 loop spans 15 amino acids. Looked up from germline, CDR1 is SGHRS and CDR2 is YFSETQ. V lost 4 bases to trimming and J lost 1 base; unmatched junction nucleotides: 3. The CDR3 bases are TGCGCCAGCAGCGCGGGGACAGGGGGCACAGATACGCAGTATTTT. It is translated as CASSAGTGGTDTQYF.

The chain links TRBV7-8 to TRBJ2-3, with D unclear. Germline V gives CDR1 SGHVS, CDR2 FQNEAQ. The V and J ends lost 5 bases and 8 bases respectively, with 11 bases between them. This CDR3 contains 12 residues. The CDR3 nucleotides are TGTGCCAGCAGCCCGAACCAGGCTACGCAGTATTTT. Its translation: CASSPNQATQYF.

The V call is TRBV28, the J call TRBJ1-1; D is possibly TRBD1 (5 bases). The V end was cut by 4 bases, the J end by 7 bases, with 16 bases between. Germline assignment: CDR1 MDHEN and CDR2 SYDVKM. CDR3 length: 14 residues. For the CDR3, the DNA is TGTGCCAGCAGTTCCCCCTCTGGGAGGGGTGAAGCTTTCTTT. This translates into CASSSPSGRGEAFF. Full variable domain (missing parts from reference TRBV28 and TRBJ1-1): DVKVTQSSRYLVKRTGEKVFLECVQDMDHENMFWYRQDPGLGLRLIYFSYDVKMKEKGDIPEGYSVSREKKERFSLILESASTNQTSMYLCASSSPSGRGEAFFGQGTRLTVV.

The chain employs TRBV4-2 and TRBJ1-5, with TRBD1 identical over 12 bases. The CDR3 consists of 18 residues. The V gene's germline CDR1 is LGHNA and CDR2 YNFKEQ. The V gene end was trimmed by 3 bases and the J gene end by 5 bases; junction bases not matched to a gene: 11. CDR3 amino acids: CASSQGTLGQGADQPQHF. Written as DNA, the CDR3 is TGTGCCAGCAGCCAGGGGACCCTGGGACAGGGGGCCGATCAGCCCCAGCATTTT.

Points on this clone: Other nucleotide sequences from this sample produce the same CDR3. This chain uses TRBV7-2 with TRBJ2-5, with D perhaps being TRBD1 or TRBD2 (5 bases each). CDR3 length: 13 residues. Germline loops: CDR1 SGHTA, CDR2 FQGNSA. V lost 2 bases to trimming and J lost 4 bases, with 8 bases between them. The DNA for the CDR3 is TGTGCCAGCAGCTTACGGGGCGGAGAGACCCAGTACTTC. It translates to CASSLRGGETQYF.

The chain links TRBV28 to TRBJ1-1; 12 bases agree with TRBD1. J was trimmed by 5 bases and V by 10 bases; bases with no gene match: 11. From germline, CDR1 is MDHEN and CDR2 SYDVKM. CDR3 size: 15 residues. CDR3 amino acids: CATSGTGGAGTEAFF. Here the CDR3 DNA reads TGTGCCACCAGCGGGACAGGGGGCGCAGGAACTGAAGCTTTCTTT.

DNA for the CDR3: TGTGCCAGCAGATTATCACAGGGGGCCTATGGCTACACCTTC. Its translation is CASRLSQGAYGYTF. The chain is built from TRBV6-1 and TRBJ1-2; 9 nucleotides match TRBD1. Unmatched junction bases numbered 6, after V lost 6 bases and J lost 4 bases. The CDR3 is 14 amino acids. CDR1 and CDR2 from the germline V gene are MNHNS and SASEGT.

The chain uses TRBV30 and TRBJ1-2; TRBD1 is a possible D gene (5 bases). Germline V lookup: CDR1 GTSNPN, CDR2 SVGIG (reference sequence). Trimming removed 2 bases at V and 4 bases at J, with 17 bases between. This CDR3 has 15 residues. CDR3 sequence: CAWSFRDRTFYGYTF. The CDR3 DNA follows: TGTGCCTGGAGTTTCAGGGACCGCACTTTCTATGGCTACACCTTC.

This clone was seen once. This rearrangement joins TRBV5-1 to TRBJ1-3; D not resolved. Trimming cost V 0 bases and J 2 bases, with 9 bases left between them. The germline V gene has CDR1 SGHRS and CDR2 YFSETQ. The CDR3 has 15 amino acids. As DNA, the CDR3 is TGCGCCAGCAGCTTGGTATCAGCCCCTGGAAACACCATATATTTT. Amino acid sequence: CASSLVSAPGNTIYF.

The genes are TRBV5-1 and TRBJ1-2; 12 nucleotides agree with TRBD1. Trimming removed 5 bases from V and 4 bases from J; junction bases left unmatched: 9. CDR1 SGHRS and CDR2 YFSETQ come from the germline V gene. CDR3 length equals 16 residues. The CDR3 DNA reads as TGCGCCAGCAGATCGGGACAGGGGGCGTGGGCCTATGGCTACACCTTC. Protein: CASRSGQGAWAYGYTF. The variable domain in full, completed from reference TRBV5-1 and TRBJ1-2, reads KAGVTQTPRYLIKTRGQQVTLSCSPISGHRSVSWYQQTPGQGLQFLFEYFSETQRNKGNFPGRFSGRQFSNSRSEMNVSTLELGDSALYLCASRSGQGAWAYGYTFGSGTRLTVV.

The chain carries TRBV5-5 and TRBJ2-1; TRBD1 matches 12 bases. The CDR3 sequence is 15 residues long. Trimming took 2 bases from V and 8 from J; bases not matched to a gene: 5. Germline V lookup: CDR1 SGHKS, CDR2 YYEKEE (reference sequence). The DNA of the CDR3 is TGTGCCAGCAGCTTTCCGGGACAGGGGGCTTATGAGCAGTTCTTC. It specifies CASSFPGQGAYEQFF.

The chain combines TRBV10-1 with TRBJ2-5; 14 nucleotides match TRBD2. Germline V gives CDR1 WNHNN, CDR2 SYGVQD (reference sequence). V shed 8 bases and J 2 bases; nucleotides not matched to a gene: 7. CDR3 length: 16 residues. Written as DNA, the CDR3 is TGCGCCAGCCCGGGACTAGCGGGAGTAGGGCAAGAGACCCAGTACTTC. This encodes CASPGLAGVGQETQYF.

The chain recombines TRBV18 with TRBJ1-2, with no clear D. V lost 0 bases and J 2 bases, leaving 7 bases between the germline ends. From germline, CDR1 is KGHSH and CDR2 LQKENI. This CDR3 is 14 amino acids long. The CDR3 bases are TGTGCCAGCTCACCACCTAACACCAACTATGGCTACACCTTC. Protein product: CASSPPNTNYGYTF. The full variable domain, completed using reference TRBV18 and TRBJ1-2, is NAGVMQNPRHLVRRRGQEARLRCSPMKGHSHVYWYRQLPEEGLKFMVYLQKENIIDESGMPKERFSAEFPKEGPSILRIQQVVRGDSAAYFCASSPPNTNYGYTFGSGTRLTVV.